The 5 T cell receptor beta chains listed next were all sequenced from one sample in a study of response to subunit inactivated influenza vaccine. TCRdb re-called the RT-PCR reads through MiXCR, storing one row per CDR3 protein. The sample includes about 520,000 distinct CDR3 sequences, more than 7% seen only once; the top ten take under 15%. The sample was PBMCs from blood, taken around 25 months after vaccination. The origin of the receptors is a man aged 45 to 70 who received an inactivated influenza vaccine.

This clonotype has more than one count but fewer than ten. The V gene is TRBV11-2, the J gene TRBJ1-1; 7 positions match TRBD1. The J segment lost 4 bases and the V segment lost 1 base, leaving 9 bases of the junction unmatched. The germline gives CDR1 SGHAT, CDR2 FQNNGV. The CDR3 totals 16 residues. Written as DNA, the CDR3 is TGTGCCAGCAGCTTAGCCGCCCTTAGGGGGCCCACTGAAGCTTTCTTT. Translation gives CASSLAALRGPTEAFF.

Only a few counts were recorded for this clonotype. The CDR3 bases are TGCGCCAGCAGCTTGGATTCGACAGGGGGCACTGAAGCTTTCTTT. Translating gives CASSLDSTGGTEAFF. The chain employs TRBV5-1 and TRBJ1-1; TRBD1 matches 9 bases. Trimming took 0 bases from V and 4 from J; bases not matched to a gene: 4. There are 15 residues in the CDR3. CDR1 is SGHRS and CDR2 is YFSETQ in the germline V gene.

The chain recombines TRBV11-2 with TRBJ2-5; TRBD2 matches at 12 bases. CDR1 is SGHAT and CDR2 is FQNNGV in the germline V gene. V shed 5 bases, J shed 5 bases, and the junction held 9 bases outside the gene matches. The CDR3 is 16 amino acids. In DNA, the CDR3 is TGTGCCAGCAGCCAGATTAGACTAGCGGGAGTGGAGACCCAGTACTTC. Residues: CASSQIRLAGVETQYF. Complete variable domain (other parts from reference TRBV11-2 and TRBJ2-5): EAGVAQSPRYKIIEKRQSVAFWCNPISGHATLYWYQQILGQGPKLLIQFQNNGVVDDSQLPKDRFSAERLKGVDSTLKIQPAKLEDSAVYLCASSQIRLAGVETQYFGPGTRLLVL.

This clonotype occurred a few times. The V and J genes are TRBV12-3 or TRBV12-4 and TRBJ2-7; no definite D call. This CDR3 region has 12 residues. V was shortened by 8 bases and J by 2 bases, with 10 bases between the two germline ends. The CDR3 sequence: CASAGFTYEQYF. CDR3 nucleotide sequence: TGTGCCAGCGCTGGGTTTACCTACGAGCAGTACTTC.

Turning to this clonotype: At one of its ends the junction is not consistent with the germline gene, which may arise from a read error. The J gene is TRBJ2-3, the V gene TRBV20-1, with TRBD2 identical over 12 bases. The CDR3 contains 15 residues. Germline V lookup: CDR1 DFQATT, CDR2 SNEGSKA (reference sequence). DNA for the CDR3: TGCAGTGCCAGGGGACTAGCGGGTAACACAAATACGCAGTATTTT. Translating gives CSARGLAGNTNTQYF.